The rows below give T cell receptor beta chains drawn from one sample of a study of CD8 T cells in ankylosing spondylitis. One entry per CDR3 protein, called by TCRdb with MiXCR from the 5' RACE reads. The repertoire has some 90,000 distinct CDR3 sequences, around 30% of them found once; the top ten carry around three fifths. The sequenced material came from blood, either unsorted or a sorted T cell fraction (not recorded which). Source of these receptors: a male donor with ankylosing spondylitis or in good health (not recorded which). CDR3s include the opening cysteine and the closing phenylalanine or tryptophan. A D gene is named only where the DNA matches it firmly. Clone size is stated in some rows and not others, as once, few, many or a class when expanded.

clone_size d_call cdr3_length j_call v_call cdr3_aa cdr3_nt
NA NA 13 TRBJ1-3 TRBV20-1 CSARDLGADTIYF TGCAGTGCTAGAGATCTTGGAGCGGACACCATATATTTT
few NA 11 TRBJ2-2 TRBV9 CASRNTGELFF TGTGCCAGCAGAAACACCGGGGAGCTGTTTTTT
NA NA 15 TRBJ2-2 TRBV5-1 CASSFESGNTGELFF TGCGCCAGCAGCTTCGAGTCAGGGAACACCGGGGAGCTGTTTTTT
few TRBD1 16 TRBJ2-3 TRBV5-1 CASSQSGTGDTDTQYF TGCGCCAGCAGCCAATCCGGGACAGGGGACACAGATACGCAGTATTTT
NA TRBD1 15 TRBJ1-1 TRBV7-9 CASSVLTGGEGEAFF TGTGCCAGCAGCGTACTCACAGGGGGCGAGGGTGAAGCTTTCTTT
NA NA 12 TRBJ2-1 TRBV5-1 CASSLEIDEQFF TGCGCCAGCAGCTTGGAGATCGATGAGCAGTTCTTC
NA NA 15 TRBJ1-6 TRBV5-6 CASSLNGVPNSPLHF TGTGCCAGCAGCTTAAACGGGGTACCCAATTCACCCCTCCACTTT
NA NA 17 TRBJ1-3 TRBV6-1 CASSEILRDFSGNTIYF TGTGCCAGCAGTGAAATTCTCCGCGACTTTAGCGGAAACACCATATATTTT
NA NA 14 TRBJ2-5 TRBV27 CASSLGGRQETQYF TGTGCCAGCAGTTTGGGGGGACGGCAAGAGACCCAGTACTTC
many TRBD1 16 TRBJ1-5 TRBV20-1 CSALPDRDWRDQPQHF TGCAGTGCTCTCCCGGACAGGGATTGGCGAGATCAGCCCCAGCATTTT
NA NA 13 TRBJ1-5 TRBV7-9 CASNDRPNQPQHF TGTGCCAGCAACGACAGGCCGAATCAGCCCCAGCATTTT
few NA 15 TRBJ2-1 TRBV6-5 CASSYDTGERNEQFF TGTGCCAGCAGTTACGACACAGGAGAGCGAAATGAGCAGTTCTTC
NA NA 12 TRBJ2-1 TRBV7-9 CASSLSVGEQFF TGTGCCAGCAGCTTATCCGTTGGTGAGCAGTTCTTC
NA TRBD1 13 TRBJ1-4 TRBV6-1 CASSEGTGEKLFF TGTGCCAGCAGTGAAGGGACAGGGGAAAAACTGTTTTTT
NA NA 21 TRBJ2-2 TRBV4-1 CASSQDIFPTTDEINTGELFF TGCGCCAGCAGCCAAGATATATTCCCCACGACAGACGAGATTAACACCGGGGAGCTGTTTTTT
NA NA 14 TRBJ2-2 TRBV7-3 CASRLGGATGELFF TGTGCCAGCAGACTGGGGGGGGCAACCGGGGAGCTGTTTTTT
once NA 12 TRBJ1-1 TRBV29-1 CSGGQMNTEAFF TGCAGCGGGGGGCAGATGAACACTGAAGCTTTCTTT
NA NA 15 TRBJ2-3 TRBV7-2 CASSPQVGATDTQYF TGTGCCAGCAGCCCCCAGGTAGGGGCCACAGATACGCAGTATTTT
NA TRBD1 13 TRBJ1-1 TRBV20-1 CSAKGQLNTEAFF TGCAGTGCAAAGGGACAGCTGAACACTGAAGCTTTCTTT
many NA 11 TRBJ1-4 TRBV5-5 CASSSNEKLFF TGTGCCAGCAGCTCTAATGAAAAACTGTTTTTT
NA TRBD2 13 TRBJ2-7 TRBV20-1 CSARLAGRYEQYF TGCAGTGCTCGACTAGCGGGGCGTTACGAGCAGTACTTC
many NA 18 TRBJ2-4 TRBV7-6 CASSLDRVLRVVKNIQYF TGTGCCAGCAGCTTAGACAGGGTTCTGCGGGTAGTCAAAAACATTCAGTACTTC
NA NA 15 TRBJ1-1 TRBV7-2 CASSLASGSLTEAFF TGTGCCAGCAGCTTAGCGTCCGGGTCACTCACTGAAGCTTTCTTT
many NA 13 TRBJ2-1 TRBV20-1 CSASGQPYNEQFF TGCAGTGCTAGCGGACAACCATACAATGAGCAGTTCTTC
few NA 14 TRBJ1-1 TRBV3-1 CASRERHRDTEAFF TGTGCCAGCAGAGAGCGACACCGGGACACGGAAGCTTTCTTT
few NA 15 TRBJ2-1 TRBV5-1 CASSLDRVKSGEQFF TGCGCCAGCAGCTTGGACAGGGTTAAATCGGGTGAGCAGTTCTTC
once TRBD1 16 TRBJ2-3 TRBV5-1 CASSLGTAQGTDTQYF TGCGCCAGCAGCCTTGGGACAGCCCAAGGGACAGATACGCAGTATTTT
NA NA 11 TRBJ2-3 TRBV29-1 CSVEDADTQYF TGCAGCGTTGAAGATGCGGATACGCAGTATTTT
many NA 12 TRBJ2-5 TRBV6-6 CASRRQQETQYF TGTGCCAGCAGGCGCCAGCAAGAGACCCAGTACTTC
NA TRBD1 15 TRBJ2-5 TRBV5-1 CASSPNRGSAETQYF TGCGCCAGCAGCCCTAACAGGGGAAGCGCCGAGACCCAGTACTTC
NA NA 11 TRBJ1-1 TRBV5-1 CASSDAKRAFF TGCGCCAGCAGCGACGCTAAGAGAGCTTTCTTT
NA NA 15 TRBJ1-1 TRBV5-1 CASSLVRVGITEAFF TGCGCCAGCAGCTTGGTTAGGGTTGGGATCACTGAAGCTTTCTTT
NA TRBD2 15 TRBJ2-7 TRBV7-9 CASSSYSGYSYEQYF TGTGCCAGCAGTTCTTATAGCGGGTATTCCTACGAGCAGTACTTC
NA NA 13 TRBJ1-1 TRBV12-3/TRBV12-4 CASRQGGWPEAFF TGTGCCAGCAGGCAGGGCGGATGGCCTGAAGCTTTCTTT
few TRBD2 17 TRBJ2-3 TRBV12-5 CASGTFILAAVPDTQYF TGTGCTAGTGGTACTTTCATACTAGCGGCAGTCCCAGATACGCAGTATTTT
NA TRBD2 14 TRBJ2-3 TRBV20-1 CSLLRGLATDTQYF TGCAGTTTGCTAAGGGGACTAGCAACAGATACGCAGTATTTT
few NA 12 TRBJ2-7 TRBV5-1 CASGHGTYEQYF TGCGCCAGCGGACACGGAACCTACGAGCAGTACTTC
few NA 15 TRBJ2-1 TRBV24-1 CATSDAKLPYNEQFF TGTGCCACCAGTGATGCAAAACTCCCATACAATGAGCAGTTCTTC
NA TRBD2 16 TRBJ2-1 TRBV7-8 CASSPRGAGGYNEQFF TGTGCCAGCAGCCCCCGGGGGGCGGGAGGATACAATGAGCAGTTCTTC
few TRBD2 18 TRBJ2-1 TRBV7-3 CASSPQPVLAGGNNEQFF TGTGCCAGCTCTCCCCAGCCCGTACTAGCGGGAGGTAACAATGAGCAGTTCTTC
NA NA 13 TRBJ2-2 TRBV5-1 CASSWDYTGELFF TGCGCCAGCAGCTGGGACTACACCGGGGAGCTGTTTTTT